This T cell receptor beta chain came from a study of blood T cell repertoires in COVID-19. Trimming shortened V by 2 bases and J by 4 bases, and 12 bases separated the two germline ends. The CDR3 consists of 15 residues. Looked up from germline, CDR1 is SGHNT and CDR2 is YYREEE (reference sequence). Assay used: immunoSEQ multiplex PCR; TCRdb lists only in-frame clones, some missing. The sample consists of approximately 100,000 clones, roughly 87% of them appearing once. The V call is TRBV5-4, the J call TRBJ2-2; D unresolved. The specimen sequenced was peripheral blood. This receptor was obtained from a woman of 80 years or more in a cohort sampled during active COVID-19. The DNA for the CDR3 is TGTGCCAGCAGCTTCGGCGGTGACTTCACCGGGGAGCTGTTTTTT. Encoded protein: CASSFGGDFTGELFF.